This T cell receptor (beta chain) is drawn from a study of beta chain features in type 1 diabetes. Points from the study as a whole: The similarity of naive, central memory and Treg TCRB repertoires appeared greater among patients than among healthy donors. The study found fewer insertions and more deletions at VDJ junctions in type 1 diabetes patients. PCR might favor shorter templates, equally in patients and controls.

The CDR3 is made up of 13 amino acids. V dropped 3 bases and J dropped 7 bases, with 10 bases sitting between them. Germline loops: CDR1 MGHDK, CDR2 SYGVNS. Reverse transcription of all isolated RNA meant that expressed TCRB transcripts were sequenced. Data came from immunoSEQ multiplex PCR; TCRdb stores just in-frame clones and leaves some out. The sample lists a few hundred thousand clones; about 26% were seen once. This clone was observed at least ten times. The antigen is not known. The origin of this receptor is a man younger than 45 in good health. The V call is TRBV25-1, the J call TRBJ2-1, with D tentatively TRBD2 (6 bases). Sequences were obtained from central memory CD4+ T cells from blood. The CDR3 loop reads CASSDRGRNEQFF. CDR3 coding DNA: TGTGCCAGCAGTGATCGAGGGAGGAATGAGCAGTTCTTC.